These 23 T cell receptor beta chains came from one sample sequenced in a study of beta chain features in type 1 diabetes. Overall study results and limits: A moderate, significant TCRB CDR3 shortening appeared in type 1 diabetes across four CD4+ subsets.

The antigens these receptors bind are not known. The whole isolated RNA underwent reverse transcription, so sequencing captured expressed TCRB transcripts. Measured with immunoSEQ multiplex PCR; TCRdb has only the in-frame clones, and not every one. There are a few hundred thousand clones in the sample; around 21% occur only once, and 0.028% lies in the top ten. Sequenced material: naive CD4+ T cells from blood. These receptors all come from a woman aged 40 to 49 with type 1 diabetes.

This clone was counted between two and nine times. This rearrangement joins TRBV29-1 to TRBJ1-2; D possibly corresponds to TRBD1 (5 bases). The CDR3 contains 14 residues. Germline CDR1 is SQVTM and CDR2 is ANQGSEA. Trimming took off 7 bases at V and 0 bases at J, with 15 bases between the two ends. The CDR3 region has the DNA TGCAGCGCTGGGGGGACGGATCCTAACTATGGCTACACCTTC. It yields the protein CSAGGTDPNYGYTF.

V and J are TRBV7-3 and TRBJ2-1, with 8 bases that match TRBD2. CDR1 is SGHTA and CDR2 is FQGTGA in the germline V gene. The CDR3 is 18 residues long. With 0 bases clipped from V and 9 bases from J, the junction kept 16 bases outside the gene matches. The CDR3 is CASSLTPRAGGSVIEQFF. CDR3 in DNA: TGTGCCAGCAGCTTAACCCCCCGGGCGGGGGGATCCGTGATTGAGCAGTTCTTC.

J is TRBJ1-2 and V is TRBV5-1, with 7 bases aligning to TRBD1. The CDR3 sequence is 16 residues long. The germline V gene encodes CDR1 SGHRS and CDR2 YFSETQ. Trimming cost V 1 base and J 8 bases; bases outside gene matches: 14. DNA of the CDR3: TGCGCCAGCAGCTTGCCCTCGACAGGGAAGGCCAGCGGCTACACCTTC. This sequence encodes CASSLPSTGKASGYTF.

This clone has just a few counts. The sample has other DNA sequences that encode this CDR3 too. The chain employs TRBV29-1 and TRBJ2-3, with D perhaps matching TRBD1 (5 bases). V shed 3 bases and J shed 0 bases, with 7 bases lying between them. This CDR3 has 13 residues. Germline CDR1 and CDR2: SQVTM and ANQGSEA. This CDR3 reads CSVEAGSTDTQYF. Written as DNA, the CDR3 is TGCAGCGTTGAGGCAGGGAGCACAGATACGCAGTATTTT.

This clone has only a few counts. This specimen includes other DNA sequences encoding the same CDR3. The chain's CDR3 is CASSVAGGGYTF. CDR3 DNA: TGTGCCAGCAGCGTAGCGGGTGGTGGCTACACCTTC. This chain links TRBV9 with TRBJ1-2; D not resolved. V shed 0 bases and J shed 7 bases, with 7 bases lying between them. Germline CDR1 reads SGDLS; CDR2 reads YYNGEE. The CDR3 runs 12 residues.

This sequence joins TRBV4-3 and TRBJ2-1; D might be TRBD2 (6 bases). This CDR3 has 15 residues. Germline lookup yields CDR1 LGHNA and CDR2 YSLEER. With 3 bases removed from V and 5 bases from J, the gap between germline ends came to 14 bases. Here the CDR3 DNA reads TGCGCCAGCAGCCATTATCCTACTAGCAACAATGAGCAGTTCTTC. Amino acids: CASSHYPTSNNEQFF.

The chain uses TRBV9 and TRBJ1-1; D gene ambiguous. The V gene lost 0 bases and the J gene lost 3 bases, with 6 bases spanning the gap. Germline values: CDR1 SGDLS, CDR2 YYNGEE. The CDR3 is 13 residues long. This chain's CDR3 is CASSVELDTEAFF. CDR3 nucleotide sequence: TGTGCCAGCAGCGTAGAACTGGACACTGAAGCTTTCTTT.

This clone was seen more than once but under ten times. V gene TRBV6-6 combines with J gene TRBJ1-3; D uncertain. Germline V lookup: CDR1 MNHNY, CDR2 SVGAGI (reference sequence). CDR3 length equals 13 residues. Trimming pared 8 bases from V and 0 bases from J, leaving 8 bases between. The CDR3 region is CASYFDSGNTIYF. The CDR3, as DNA: TGTGCCAGCTACTTTGACTCTGGAAACACCATATATTTT.

This clone was seen more than once but under ten times. The V call is TRBV5-1, the J call TRBJ2-2; no definite D call. Per the germline V gene, CDR1 is SGHRS and CDR2 is YFSETQ. Trimming removed 0 bases at V and 0 bases at J, with 9 bases between. The CDR3 sequence is 16 residues long. The CDR3 reads CASSLEPATNTGELFF. DNA for the CDR3: TGCGCCAGCAGCTTGGAGCCCGCAACGAACACCGGGGAGCTGTTTTTT. Looking up the rest from reference TRBV5-1 and TRBJ2-2 gives the full variable domain: KAGVTQTPRYLIKTRGQQVTLSCSPISGHRSVSWYQQTPGQGLQFLFEYFSETQRNKGNFPGRFSGRQFSNSRSEMNVSTLELGDSALYLCASSLEPATNTGELFFGEGSRLTVL.

This clone was detected only a few times. The chain has TRBV7-9 and TRBJ1-1; D gene unclear. Germline assignment: CDR1 SEHNR and CDR2 FQNEAQ (reference sequence). Trimming left V 5 bases short and J 1 base short, with 8 bases between. The CDR3 has 13 residues. Written as DNA, the CDR3 is TGTGCCAGCAGCCCACGGTGGAACACTGAAGCTTTCTTT. Its protein product is CASSPRWNTEAFF.

This chain connects TRBV7-3 to TRBJ1-1, with D unclear. From germline, CDR1 is SGHTA and CDR2 FQGTGA. Trimming left V 4 bases short and J 6 bases short, with 12 bases between. This CDR3 comprises 13 residues. The CDR3, as DNA: TGTGCCAGCAGCTCCCAGGCGGGATCTGAAGCTTTCTTT. Translating gives CASSSQAGSEAFF.

The chain uses TRBV5-4 and TRBJ2-7; TRBD1 matches 10 bases. Germline V gene sequence: CDR1 SGHNT, CDR2 YYREEE (reference sequence). There are 15 residues in the CDR3. J gave up 7 bases and V 4 bases, and 11 bases lay outside the gene matches. The CDR3: CASSAPGQGRGEQYF. In nucleotides, the CDR3 is TGTGCCAGCAGCGCGCCGGGACAGGGGCGGGGAGAGCAGTACTTC.

In its sample, this clone was seen a few times. The rearrangement uses TRBV7-2 and TRBJ2-4, with D perhaps matching TRBD1 (6 bases). In germline, CDR1 is SGHTA, CDR2 FQGNSA. The CDR3 sequence is 14 residues long. V lost 0 bases to trimming and J lost 5 bases, with 8 bases between them. CDR3 protein: CASSLANRENIQYF. For the CDR3, the DNA is TGTGCCAGCAGCTTAGCCAACAGGGAAAACATTCAGTACTTC.

The gene calls are TRBV9 and TRBJ1-2; D call uncertain. CDR1 and CDR2 from the germline V gene are SGDLS and YYNGEE. V was cut by 3 bases and J by 2 bases, with 17 bases left in between. The CDR3 runs to 16 residues. This CDR3 reads CASSDRLVAGNYGYTF. CDR3 coding DNA: TGTGCCAGCAGCGACCGATTGGTAGCGGGGAACTATGGCTACACCTTC.

V usage is TRBV6-6 and J usage is TRBJ2-7; TRBD2 aligns across 11 bases. The germline CDR1 and CDR2 sequences are MNHNY and SVGAGI (reference sequence). J gave up 3 bases and V 1 base, and 2 bases lay outside the gene matches. This CDR3 is 15 amino acids long. The CDR3 nucleotides are TGTGCCAGCAGTTACTTGACTAGCGGGGTCTACGAGCAGTACTTC. This codes for CASSYLTSGVYEQYF.

The rearrangement links TRBV18 to TRBJ2-5; no clear D gene. Trimming shortened V by 6 bases and J by 0 bases, and 11 bases separated the two germline ends. The CDR3 sequence is 14 residues long. The germline gives CDR1 KGHSH, CDR2 LQKENI. The DNA for the CDR3 is TGTGCCAGCTCTCGATACGGTGACCAAGAGACCCAGTACTTC. It is translated as CASSRYGDQETQYF.

The V and J genes are TRBV4-2 and TRBJ2-7; no clear D. Between the trimmed V and J ends, which lost 0 bases and 4 bases, there was a span of 10 bases. The CDR3 runs 14 residues. The germline V gene has CDR1 LGHNA and CDR2 YNFKEQ. Here the CDR3 reads CASSQDSNPYEQYF. The CDR3 nucleotides read TGTGCCAGCAGCCAAGACAGTAACCCTTACGAGCAGTACTTC.

This rearrangement joins TRBV20-1 to TRBJ2-3; D gene ambiguous. Per the germline V gene, CDR1 is DFQATT and CDR2 is SNEGSKA (reference sequence). V was cut by 4 bases and J by 5 bases, with 4 bases left in between. This CDR3 is 10 amino acids long. CDR3 nucleotides: TGCAGTGCTATAGTAGATACGCAGTATTTT. As protein: CSAIVDTQYF.

This clone occurred a few times. The rearrangement joins TRBV9 to TRBJ1-2; TRBD1 aligns across 8 bases. V shed 4 bases, J shed 4 bases, and the junction held 6 bases outside the gene matches. This CDR3 is built from 14 residues. The V gene's germline CDR1 is SGDLS and CDR2 YYNGEE. The CDR3 loop is CASSPGQGGYGYTF. The CDR3 DNA reads TGTGCCAGCAGCCCCGGACAGGGAGGCTATGGCTACACCTTC.

This clone came up a few times. The chain recombines TRBV29-1 with TRBJ2-3, with 10 bases aligning to TRBD2. The germline gives CDR1 SQVTM, CDR2 ANQGSEA. V lost 8 bases and J lost 10; bases outside the gene matches: 12. The CDR3 spans 13 residues. CDR3 nucleotide sequence: TGCAGCTCCGGACTAGCGGACCCCGGATCGCAGTATTTT. This encodes CSSGLADPGSQYF.

The chain recombines TRBV4-1 with TRBJ1-5, with D perhaps TRBD1 (5 bases). The CDR3 is 17 amino acids. V was shortened by 1 base and J by 4 bases, with 17 bases between the two germline ends. The germline gives CDR1 MGHRA, CDR2 YSYEKL. The CDR3 region is CASSQVPTRRGNQPQHF. The DNA for the CDR3 is TGCGCCAGCAGCCAAGTTCCCACGAGGAGGGGAAATCAGCCCCAGCATTTT.

The chain uses TRBV20-1 and TRBJ1-4; 9 bases line up with TRBD1. The CDR3 length is 11 residues. The J segment lost 16 bases and the V segment lost 6 bases, leaving 9 bases of the junction unmatched. The V gene's germline CDR1 is DFQATT and CDR2 SNEGSKA (reference sequence). Written as DNA, the CDR3 is TGCAGTGCGGGGGACAGGGATAAGCGGTTTTTT. This codes for CSAGDRDKRFF.

This clone has more than one count but fewer than ten. The rearrangement uses TRBV5-1 and TRBJ2-7, with 11 bases matching TRBD1. CDR1 and CDR2 (germline): SGHRS, YFSETQ. V was clipped by 4 bases and J by 7 bases; unmatched bases: 7. This CDR3 comprises 14 residues. CDR3 residues: CASSAGQGDREQYF. The CDR3, as DNA: TGCGCCAGCAGCGCGGGACAGGGGGATCGGGAGCAGTACTTC. The full variable domain, rest sourced from reference TRBV5-1 and TRBJ2-7, is KAGVTQTPRYLIKTRGQQVTLSCSPISGHRSVSWYQQTPGQGLQFLFEYFSETQRNKGNFPGRFSGRQFSNSRSEMNVSTLELGDSALYLCASSAGQGDREQYFGPGTRLTVT.